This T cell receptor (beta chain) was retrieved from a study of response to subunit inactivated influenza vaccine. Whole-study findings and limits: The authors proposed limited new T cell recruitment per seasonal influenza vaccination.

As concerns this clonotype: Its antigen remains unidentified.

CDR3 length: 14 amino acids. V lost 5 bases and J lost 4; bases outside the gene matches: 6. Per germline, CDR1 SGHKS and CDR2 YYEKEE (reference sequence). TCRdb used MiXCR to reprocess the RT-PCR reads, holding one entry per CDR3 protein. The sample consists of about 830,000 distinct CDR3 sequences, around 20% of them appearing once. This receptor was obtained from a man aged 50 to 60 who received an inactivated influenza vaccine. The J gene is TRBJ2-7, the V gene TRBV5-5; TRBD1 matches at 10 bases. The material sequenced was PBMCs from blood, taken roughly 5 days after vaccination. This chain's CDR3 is CASRIGQGGYEQYF. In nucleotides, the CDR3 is TGTGCCAGCAGAATCGGACAGGGGGGTTACGAGCAGTACTTC.